The subject of this entry is one T cell receptor beta chain. Enrolment of Seattle patients took place during active infection, and they were followed longitudinally. In germline, CDR1 is SGHTA, CDR2 FQGNSA. The CDR3 covers 15 residues. The V end lost 6 bases, the J end lost 2 bases, and 17 bases lay between the germline ends. These data belong to a study of blood T cell repertoires in COVID-19. Measured with immunoSEQ multiplex PCR; TCRdb has only the in-frame clones, and not every one. The sample holds 200,000 or so clones, around four fifths seen once. V usage is TRBV7-2 and J usage is TRBJ2-7, with a weak D call TRBD2 (5 bases). Material for sequencing was peripheral blood. This receptor was taken from a woman older than 75 with COVID-19, enrolled during active disease. CDR3 sequence (DNA): TGTGCCAGCAGACAGTACGCGGGCGCCACCTACGAGCAGTACTTC. Its protein product is CASRQYAGATYEQYF.